The next 21 T cell receptor beta chains were all read from a single sample in a study of cytomegalovirus exposure and HLA in healthy donors. A multiplex PCR was run with 60 Vbeta primers and 13 Jbeta primers. Only in-frame clones appear in the TCRdb table, and some are missing; sequencing was by immunoSEQ multiplex PCR. The table records approximately 160,000 clones, 82% of them present only once. Sequenced input: PBMCs. These receptors came from a girl aged 10-17 years in good health and CMV-seropositive.

V gene TRBV29-1 combines with J gene TRBJ1-5; 10 bases agree with TRBD1. Germline V gene lookup returns CDR1 SQVTM and CDR2 ANQGSEA. The CDR3 contains 13 residues. The junction had 4 bases not matched to a gene; V was cut back by 5 bases and J by 6 bases. The CDR3 nucleotides read TGCAGCGTTCGACAGGGGGCCTCTCAGCCCCAGCATTTT. Amino acids: CSVRQGASQPQHF.

This clone occurred once. One junction end does not reproduce the germline sequence, and a read error may be involved. The V gene is TRBV7-7, the J gene TRBJ2-7; perhaps D is TRBD1 or TRBD2 (5 bases each). Germline V gene sequence: CDR1 SSHAT, CDR2 FNYEAQ (reference sequence). CDR3 length equals 15 residues. The CDR3 is CASSLALGGHHEQYF. In nucleotides, the CDR3 is TGTGCTAGCAGCTTAGCGCTGGGTGGACACCACGAGCAGTACTTC.

The chain is built from TRBV5-6 and TRBJ2-1, with TRBD2 matching 10 bases. CDR3 size: 15 residues. Germline V gene lookup returns CDR1 SGHDT and CDR2 YYEEEE. The J segment lost 4 bases and the V segment lost 4 bases, leaving 5 bases of the junction unmatched. In DNA form, the CDR3 reads TGTGCCAGCAGCACCGCTAGCGGGGGTTACAATGAGCAGTTCTTC. Amino acid sequence: CASSTASGGYNEQFF.

The chain uses TRBV28 and TRBJ1-4, with D possibly TRBD1 on 5 matching bases. Germline CDR1 and CDR2: MDHEN and SYDVKM. CDR3 size: 17 residues. Deletions cut 3 bases from V and 4 bases from J, with 18 bases between. CDR3 nucleotides: TGTGCCAGCAGTTTCCAACATGGGGGGGAGGATAATGAAAAACTGTTTTTT. Its translation is CASSFQHGGEDNEKLFF.

The rearrangement joins TRBV9 to TRBJ2-7; no clear D. Germline-derived CDR1 and CDR2 are SGDLS and YYNGEE. Trimming shortened V by 7 bases and J by 0 bases, and 17 bases separated the two germline ends. CDR3 length: 15 amino acids. The CDR3 nucleotides are TGTGCCAGCCTGTCCGCGATACCTAACTCCTACGAGCAGTACTTC. Its translation: CASLSAIPNSYEQYF. Variable domain in full (rest from reference TRBV9 and TRBJ2-7): DSGVTQTPKHLITATGQRVTLRCSPRSGDLSVYWYQQSLDQGLQFLIQYYNGEERAKGNILERFSAQQFPDLHSELNLSSLELGDSALYFCASLSAIPNSYEQYFGPGTRLTVT.

The V and J genes are TRBV7-2 and TRBJ2-4, with D possibly TRBD2 on 7 matching bases. The CDR3 extends over 14 amino acids. The V gene's germline CDR1 is SGHTA and CDR2 FQGNSA. Trimming left V 3 bases short and J 9 bases short, with 15 bases between. Here the CDR3 DNA reads TGTGCCAGCAGCTTCAACCGGGGGGCCGGCATTCAGTACTTC. Translating gives CASSFNRGAGIQYF.

The CDR3 reads CASSPRLLNRGLYEQYF. DNA of the CDR3: TGTGCCAGCTCACCACGTCTTTTAAACAGGGGTCTCTACGAGCAGTACTTC. J is TRBJ2-7 and V is TRBV18; 7 bases fit TRBD1. The trim removed 1 base at V and 3 bases at J, leaving 12 bases unmatched. The CDR3 is 17 residues long. The germline CDR1 and CDR2 sequences are KGHSH and LQKENI.

V is TRBV27 and J is TRBJ1-4, with 8 bases that match TRBD1. Germline loops: CDR1 MNHEY, CDR2 SMNVEV (reference sequence). This CDR3 spans 14 amino acids. V lost 6 bases to trimming and J lost 3 bases; unmatched junction nucleotides: 3. The CDR3 nucleotides are TGTGCCAGCAGGGGGACAGGTCCTAATGAAAAACTGTTTTTT. Residues: CASRGTGPNEKLFF.

The CDR3, as DNA: TGTGCCAGCAGCGCGACAGGGTTTAAGGGCACTGAAGCTTTCTTT. Its translation: CASSATGFKGTEAFF. The chain combines TRBV2 with TRBJ1-1; 7 nucleotides agree with TRBD1. The germline CDR1 and CDR2 sequences are SNHLY and FYNNEI. The CDR3 has 15 amino acids. After removal of 6 bases from V and 4 bases from J, the junction contained 11 bases not matched to a gene.

The rearrangement links TRBV28 to TRBJ2-4, with 7 bases lining up with TRBD2. V shed 8 bases and J 1 base; nucleotides not matched to a gene: 14. Germline V gives CDR1 MDHEN, CDR2 SYDVKM. The CDR3 runs to 17 residues. As DNA, the CDR3 is TGTGCCAGCTCCGGGACTAACTACGCGGGGGCCAAAAACATTCAGTACTTC. The encoded protein is CASSGTNYAGAKNIQYF.

The CDR3 reads CASSNSGSHEQYF. The CDR3 region has the DNA TGTGCCAGCAGCAACAGCGGGAGCCACGAGCAGTACTTC. The genes are TRBV2 and TRBJ2-7; TRBD2 matches 8 bases. Trimming took 6 bases from V and 5 from J; bases not matched to a gene: 6. From germline, CDR1 is SNHLY and CDR2 FYNNEI. The CDR3 contains 13 residues.

This clone was seen more than once but under ten times. J is TRBJ2-1 and V is TRBV27; TRBD1 matches 7 bases. The CDR3 runs 13 residues. The germline V gene has CDR1 MNHEY and CDR2 SMNVEV (reference sequence). The J segment lost 8 bases and the V segment lost 4 bases, leaving 5 bases of the junction unmatched. In DNA, the CDR3 is TGTGCCAGCAGTTCACAGGGGTGGTATGAGCAGTTCTTC. This gives the protein CASSSQGWYEQFF.

V usage is TRBV30 and J usage is TRBJ2-3; 8 bases line up with TRBD2. The CDR3 has 15 residues. V shed 0 bases and J 1 base; nucleotides not matched to a gene: 3. The V gene's germline CDR1 is GTSNPN and CDR2 SVGIG (reference sequence). CDR3 sequence (DNA): TGTGCCTGGAGTGTACTAGCGGCCCGCACAGATACGCAGTATTTT. This encodes CAWSVLAARTDTQYF.

V and J are TRBV15 and TRBJ2-7, with 9 bases that match TRBD2. Germline CDR1 and CDR2: LNHNV and YYDKDF (reference sequence). The CDR3 is made up of 16 amino acids. V lost 0 bases and J lost 2; bases outside the gene matches: 5. The CDR3 DNA sequence: TGTGCCACCAGCAGAGAACGTTCTAGCGGGACCTACGAGCAGTACTTC. Protein: CATSRERSSGTYEQYF.

The rearrangement uses TRBV7-2 and TRBJ2-1; 9 bases map to TRBD2. Germline V gene sequence: CDR1 SGHTA, CDR2 FQGNSA. The CDR3 loop spans 15 amino acids. The trim removed 5 bases at V and 1 base at J, leaving 3 bases unmatched. The CDR3 sequence: CASSQSGGSYNEQFF. Written as DNA, the CDR3 is TGTGCCAGCAGCCAGAGCGGGGGGTCCTACAATGAGCAGTTCTTC.

V usage is TRBV5-1 and J usage is TRBJ1-4; D is undetermined. CDR1 and CDR2 from the germline V gene are SGHRS and YFSETQ. This CDR3 has 14 residues. V was shortened by 0 bases and J by 5 bases, with 8 bases between the two germline ends. CDR3 in amino acids: CASSLGSGNEKLFF. The CDR3 coding sequence is TGCGCCAGCAGCTTGGGGTCAGGAAATGAAAAACTGTTTTTT.

CDR3 sequence reads: CASSYRGFGQPQHF. The DNA for the CDR3 is TGTGCCAGCAGCTACAGGGGATTCGGTCAGCCCCAGCATTTT. The rearrangement joins TRBV6-1 to TRBJ1-5, with TRBD1 matching over 7 bases. The CDR3 spans 14 residues. In germline, CDR1 is MNHNS, CDR2 SASEGT. Losses at the gene ends were 6 bases for V and 6 bases for J; bases not matched to a gene: 8.

This chain links TRBV28 with TRBJ2-7; 9 bases match TRBD2. The CDR3 length is 16 residues. The ends lost 4 bases at V and 7 bases at J; junction bases unmatched: 14. Germline V lookup: CDR1 MDHEN, CDR2 SYDVKM. CDR3 in amino acids: CASSSNLAGVLLEQYF. In DNA, the CDR3 is TGTGCCAGCAGTTCCAACTTAGCGGGAGTCCTCTTGGAGCAGTACTTC.

The chain couples TRBV7-9 to TRBJ2-2; possible D gene TRBD2, 6 bases. CDR1 SEHNR and CDR2 FQNEAQ come from the germline V gene (reference sequence). The CDR3 extends over 17 amino acids. V was clipped by 0 bases and J by 2 bases, with 13 bases between them. CDR3 loop: CASSLAMASANTGELFF. The CDR3 nucleotides are TGTGCCAGCAGCTTAGCTATGGCTAGCGCTAACACCGGGGAGCTGTTTTTT. The entire variable domain, with the rest obtained from reference TRBV7-9 and TRBJ2-2, is as follows: DTGVSQNPRHKITKRGQNVTFRCDPISEHNRLYWYRQTLGQGPEFLTYFQNEAQLEKSRLLSDRFSAERPKGSFSTLEIQRTEQGDSAMYLCASSLAMASANTGELFFGEGSRLTVL.

V gene TRBV27 combines with J gene TRBJ1-5; possibly TRBD1 for D (5 bases). Between the trimmed V and J ends, which lost 3 bases and 4 bases, there was a span of 13 bases. The CDR3 runs to 15 residues. Per germline, CDR1 MNHEY and CDR2 SMNVEV (reference sequence). CDR3 loop: CASSFTLDRNQPQHF. The CDR3 DNA is TGTGCCAGCAGTTTCACACTCGACAGAAATCAGCCCCAGCATTTT.

The V gene is TRBV10-3, the J gene TRBJ2-3; TRBD2 agrees at 12 bases. Germline V gene data show CDR1 as ENHRY and CDR2 as SYGVKD. V shed 10 bases, J shed 0 bases, and the junction held 8 bases outside the gene matches. The CDR3 runs 16 residues. CDR3 in DNA: TGTGCCACCCGGACTAGCGGGGAACCTAGCACAGATACGCAGTATTTT. It translates to CATRTSGEPSTDTQYF.